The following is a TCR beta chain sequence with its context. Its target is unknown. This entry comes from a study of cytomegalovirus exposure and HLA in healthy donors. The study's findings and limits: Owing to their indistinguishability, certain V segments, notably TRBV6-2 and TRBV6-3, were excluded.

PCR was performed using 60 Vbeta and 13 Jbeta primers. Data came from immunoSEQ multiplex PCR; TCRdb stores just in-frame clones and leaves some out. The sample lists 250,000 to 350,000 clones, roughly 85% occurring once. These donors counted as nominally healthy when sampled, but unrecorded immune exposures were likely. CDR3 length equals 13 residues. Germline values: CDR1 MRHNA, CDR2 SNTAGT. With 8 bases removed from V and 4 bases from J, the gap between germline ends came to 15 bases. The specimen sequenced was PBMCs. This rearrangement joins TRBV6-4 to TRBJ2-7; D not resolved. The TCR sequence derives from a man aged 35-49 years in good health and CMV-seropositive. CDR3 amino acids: CASSSSPGYEQYF. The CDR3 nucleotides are TGTGCCAGCTCCTCTTCGCCGGGTTACGAGCAGTACTTC.